The 8 T cell receptor beta chains listed next were all sequenced from one sample in a study of tissue T cells after allogeneic stem cell transplantation. The method was immunoSEQ multiplex PCR; TCRdb's version includes in-frame clones alone and lacks a portion of them. Among 25,000 to 30,000 clones, under 95% were seen once, and the ten largest hold 1.5% to 2.5%. Sequences were derived from blood, sampled before transplantation. These receptors originate from a male donor aged 60 or older who later had graft-versus-host disease after an allogeneic stem cell transplant.

This clone came up a few times. The chain joins TRBV5-1 to TRBJ2-2, with D uncertain. CDR1 and CDR2 (germline): SGHRS, YFSETQ. V gave up 7 bases and J gave up 2 bases, with 18 bases separating them. The CDR3 is 16 residues long. In DNA, the CDR3 is TGCGCCAGCCTCAAAACAGTGGGGTACAACACCGGGGAGCTGTTTTTT. Protein: CASLKTVGYNTGELFF.

The V gene is TRBV10-3, the J gene TRBJ1-4; 10 nucleotides align to TRBD1. The V gene's germline CDR1 is ENHRY and CDR2 SYGVKD. There are 14 residues in the CDR3. J lost 7 bases, V lost 9 bases, and 8 bases had no gene match. CDR3 sequence: CAIRDRGPAEKLFF. CDR3 DNA sequence: TGTGCCATAAGAGACAGGGGGCCCGCTGAAAAACTGTTTTTT.

V gene TRBV7-3 combines with J gene TRBJ2-3; TRBD1 matches at 10 bases. V was clipped by 4 bases and J by 3 bases; unmatched bases: 1. Germline V CDR1 and CDR2: SGHTA, FQGTGA. The CDR3 loop spans 14 amino acids. CDR3 sequence: CASSWDRGTDTQYF. The CDR3 nucleotides read TGTGCCAGCAGCTGGGACAGGGGTACAGATACGCAGTATTTT.

This sequence joins TRBV3-1 (or the pseudogene TRBV3-2) and TRBJ2-4; D gene uncertain. The CDR3 consists of 15 residues. CDR1 LGHDT and CDR2 YNNKEL come from the germline V gene (reference sequence). V was clipped by 0 bases and J by 7 bases, with 13 bases between them. The CDR3 loop reads CASSQDDGSWNIQYF. The DNA of the CDR3 is TGTGCCAGCAGCCAAGATGATGGTTCTTGGAACATTCAGTACTTC.

The V gene is TRBV5-1, the J gene TRBJ2-5, with 15 bases aligning to TRBD2. The CDR3 is 17 amino acids. Unmatched junction bases numbered 9, after V lost 4 bases and J lost 5 bases. Germline CDR1 is SGHRS and CDR2 is YFSETQ. CDR3 in amino acids: CASSRGLAGGPGETQYF. CDR3 bases: TGCGCCAGCAGCCGAGGACTAGCGGGAGGGCCGGGGGAGACCCAGTACTTC.

This clone was observed once. V gene TRBV6-5 combines with J gene TRBJ2-3; 13 nucleotides line up with TRBD2. This CDR3 has 13 amino acids. The trim removed 11 bases at V and 6 bases at J, leaving 5 bases unmatched. CDR1 MNHEY and CDR2 SVGAGI come from the germline V gene. The CDR3 DNA reads TGTGCCTCTCGGACTAGCGGGAGTGATACGCAGTATTTT. It encodes CASRTSGSDTQYF.

This sequence joins TRBV6-1 and TRBJ2-7; 9 positions agree with TRBD2. CDR3 size: 16 residues. Germline assignment: CDR1 MNHNS and CDR2 SASEGT. V lost 0 bases to trimming and J lost 1 base; unmatched junction nucleotides: 4. DNA of the CDR3: TGTGCCAGCAGTGAAGCCAGCGGGGGGCGGTCCTACGAGCAGTACTTC. Translated: CASSEASGGRSYEQYF.

The J gene is TRBJ2-1, the V gene TRBV5-1; 7 bases are a match to TRBD2. Per the germline V gene, CDR1 is SGHRS and CDR2 is YFSETQ. There are 16 residues in the CDR3. V was pared by 3 bases and J by 4 bases, with 10 bases of the junction left unmatched. In DNA form, the CDR3 reads TGCGCCAGCAGCTCTCCTGCGGGGGAAGCGTACAATGAGCAGTTCTTC. Amino acid sequence: CASSSPAGEAYNEQFF.